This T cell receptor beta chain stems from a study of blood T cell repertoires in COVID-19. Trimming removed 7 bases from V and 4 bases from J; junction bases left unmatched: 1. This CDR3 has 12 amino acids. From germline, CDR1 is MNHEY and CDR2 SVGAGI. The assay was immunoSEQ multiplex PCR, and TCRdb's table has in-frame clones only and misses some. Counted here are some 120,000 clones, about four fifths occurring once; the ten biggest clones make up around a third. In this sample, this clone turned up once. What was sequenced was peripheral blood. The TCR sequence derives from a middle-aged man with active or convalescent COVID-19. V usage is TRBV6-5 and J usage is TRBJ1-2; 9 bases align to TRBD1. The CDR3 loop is CASMTGGYGYTF. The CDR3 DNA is TGTGCCAGCATGACAGGGGGCTATGGCTACACCTTC.